The rows below give T cell receptor beta chains drawn from one sample of a study of T cell responses to AZD1222 COVID-19 vaccine. Data came from immunoSEQ multiplex PCR; TCRdb stores just in-frame clones and leaves some out. In the table there are over 140,000 clones, about 92% of which are singletons. The source material was peripheral blood, sampled 28 days after the second AZD1222 dose. Every receptor here comes from an adult who received the AZD1222 COVID-19 vaccine. The CDR3 runs from the conserved cysteine through the conserved F or W. The D gene is left open where the match is weak.

J: TRBJ1-2; D: .; V: TRBV6-5; CDR3: CASSARNYGYTF; DNA: TGTGCCAGCAGCGCCCGGAACTATGGCTACACCTTC
J: TRBJ1-1; D: .; V: TRBV30; CDR3: CAWTLPGNTEAFF; DNA: TGTGCCTGGACCCTACCGGGGAACACTGAAGCTTTCTTT
J: TRBJ2-3; D: TRBD1; V: TRBV7-9; CDR3: CASSFYRDRGPDTQYF; DNA: TGTGCCAGCAGCTTTTACCGGGACAGGGGGCCTGATACGCAGTATTTT
J: TRBJ1-1; D: .; V: TRBV12-5; CDR3: CASGFLPGVKFRSEAFF; DNA: TGTGCTAGTGGTTTTCTTCCGGGGGTTAAGTTTAGATCTGAAGCTTTCTTT
J: TRBJ1-5; D: TRBD1; V: TRBV28; CDR3: CASSLPGGSQPQHF; DNA: TGTGCCAGCAGTTTACCAGGGGGCAGTCAGCCCCAGCATTTT
J: TRBJ1-4; D: .; V: TRBV6-5; CDR3: CASSPTGGVEKLFF; DNA: TGTGCCAGCAGCCCGACAGGTGGTGTTGAAAAACTGTTTTTT
J: TRBJ1-5; D: .; V: TRBV9; CDR3: CASSAWTNQPQHF; DNA: TGTGCCAGCAGCGCCTGGACGAATCAGCCCCAGCATTTT
J: TRBJ1-1; D: .; V: TRBV5-1; CDR3: CASSLGLGVNTEAFF; DNA: TGCGCCAGCAGCTTGGGTTTGGGGGTGAACACTGAAGCTTTCTTT
J: TRBJ2-7; D: .; V: TRBV24-1; CDR3: CATRDSSGYEQYF; DNA: TGTGCCACCAGGGACTCTTCCGGCTACGAGCAGTACTTC
J: TRBJ2-1; D: TRBD2; V: TRBV7-3; CDR3: CASSLSAGGSSEQFF; DNA: TGTGCCAGCAGCTTAAGTGCGGGAGGCTCATCTGAGCAGTTCTTC
J: TRBJ1-2; D: .; V: TRBV19; CDR3: CASSGLNYGYTF; DNA: TGTGCCAGTAGTGGGCTAAACTATGGCTACACCTTC
J: TRBJ2-1; D: .; V: TRBV27; CDR3: CASSFWGNEQFF; DNA: TGTGCCAGCAGCTTTTGGGGCAATGAGCAGTTCTTC
J: TRBJ2-7; D: TRBD2; V: TRBV28; CDR3: CASRGLAGGSYEQYF; DNA: TGTGCCAGCAGGGGACTAGCGGGAGGGAGCTACGAGCAGTACTTC
J: TRBJ2-2; D: .; V: TRBV2; CDR3: CASSGGLANTGELFF; DNA: TGTGCCAGCAGCGGGGGGCTAGCGAACACCGGGGAGCTGTTTTTT
J: TRBJ1-2; D: .; V: TRBV11-2; CDR3: CASSHRTQRSYTF; DNA: TGTGCCAGCAGCCACCGGACTCAGAGGAGCTACACCTTC
J: TRBJ1-1; D: .; V: TRBV18; CDR3: CASSLETNTEAFF; DNA: TGTGCCAGCTCACTTGAGACGAACACTGAAGCTTTCTTT
J: TRBJ1-2; D: TRBD1; V: TRBV28; CDR3: CASAIQGIYGYTF; DNA: TGTGCCAGTGCCATACAGGGGATCTATGGCTACACCTTC
J: TRBJ2-7; D: .; V: TRBV28; CDR3: CASSPQMGYEQYF; DNA: TGTGCCAGCAGTCCCCAGATGGGGTACGAGCAGTACTTC
J: TRBJ2-1; D: TRBD2; V: TRBV4-1; CDR3: CASSQDPGLAPHNEQFF; DNA: TGCGCCAGCAGCCAAGATCCAGGACTAGCGCCCCACAATGAGCAGTTCTTC
J: TRBJ1-1; D: TRBD1; V: TRBV30; CDR3: CAWQKGAGTEAFF; DNA: TGTGCCTGGCAAAAGGGGGCAGGAACTGAAGCTTTCTTT
J: TRBJ1-6; D: .; V: TRBV2; CDR3: CASSEAGSRRGNSPLHF; DNA: TGTGCCAGCAGTGAAGCGGGTAGCAGGCGGGGTAATTCACCCCTCCACTTT
J: TRBJ1-5; D: TRBD1; V: TRBV11-2; CDR3: CASSSDRVGQPQHF; DNA: TGTGCCAGCAGTTCAGACAGGGTTGGTCAGCCCCAGCATTTT
J: TRBJ1-3; D: .; V: TRBV11-2; CDR3: CASSQYQGGPGNTIYF; DNA: TGTGCCAGCAGCCAATACCAGGGAGGCCCTGGAAACACCATATATTTT
J: TRBJ1-2; D: TRBD1; V: TRBV30; CDR3: CAWTVNRGYGYTF; DNA: TGTGCCTGGACTGTGAACAGGGGCTATGGCTACACCTTC
J: TRBJ1-2; D: .; V: TRBV5-1; CDR3: CASSLRGANRGTNYGYTF; DNA: TGCGCCAGCAGCTTGAGAGGCGCAAACAGAGGAACTAACTATGGCTACACCTTC
J: TRBJ1-6; D: TRBD1; V: TRBV7-6; CDR3: CASSLASGQGIYNSPLHF; DNA: TGTGCCAGCAGCTTAGCTTCGGGACAGGGGATCTATAATTCACCCCTCCACTTT
J: TRBJ2-7; D: .; V: TRBV2; CDR3: CASSESPGANEQYF; DNA: TGTGCCAGCAGTGAATCTCCGGGGGCCAACGAGCAGTACTTC
J: TRBJ2-1; D: TRBD1; V: TRBV2; CDR3: CASSETGGLDEQFF; DNA: TGTGCCAGCAGTGAGACAGGGGGCCTGGATGAGCAGTTCTTC